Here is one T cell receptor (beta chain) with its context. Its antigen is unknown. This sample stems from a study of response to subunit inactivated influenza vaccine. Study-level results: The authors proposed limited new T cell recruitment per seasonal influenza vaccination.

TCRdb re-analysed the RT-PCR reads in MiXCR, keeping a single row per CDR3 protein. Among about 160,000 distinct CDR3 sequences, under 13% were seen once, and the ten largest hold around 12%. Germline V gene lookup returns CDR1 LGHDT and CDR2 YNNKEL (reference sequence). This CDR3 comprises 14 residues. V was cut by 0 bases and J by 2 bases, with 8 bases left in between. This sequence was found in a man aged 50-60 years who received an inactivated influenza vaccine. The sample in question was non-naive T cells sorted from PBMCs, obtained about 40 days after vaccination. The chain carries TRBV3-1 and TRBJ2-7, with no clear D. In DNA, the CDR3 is TGTGCCAGCAGCCAAGAGTTAGCCACCTACGAGCAGTACTTC. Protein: CASSQELATYEQYF.